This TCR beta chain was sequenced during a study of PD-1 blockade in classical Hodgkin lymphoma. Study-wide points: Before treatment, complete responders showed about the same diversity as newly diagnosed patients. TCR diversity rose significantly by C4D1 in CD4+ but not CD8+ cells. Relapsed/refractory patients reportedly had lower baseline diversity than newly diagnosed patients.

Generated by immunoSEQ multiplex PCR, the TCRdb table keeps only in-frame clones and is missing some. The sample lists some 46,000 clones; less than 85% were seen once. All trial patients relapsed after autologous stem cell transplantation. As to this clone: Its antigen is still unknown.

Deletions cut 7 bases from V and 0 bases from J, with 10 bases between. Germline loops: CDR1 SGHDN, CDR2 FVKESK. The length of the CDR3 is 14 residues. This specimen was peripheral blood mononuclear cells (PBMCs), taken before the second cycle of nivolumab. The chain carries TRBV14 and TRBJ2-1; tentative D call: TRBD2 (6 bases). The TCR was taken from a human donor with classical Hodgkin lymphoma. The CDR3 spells CASTKTSSYNEQFF. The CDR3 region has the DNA TGTGCCAGCACAAAGACTAGCTCCTACAATGAGCAGTTCTTC. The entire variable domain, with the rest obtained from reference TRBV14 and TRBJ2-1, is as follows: EAGVTQFPSHSVIEKGQTVTLRCDPISGHDNLYWYRRVMGKEIKFLLHFVKESKQDESGMPNNRFLAERTGGTYSTLKVQPAELEDSGVYFCASTKTSSYNEQFFGPGTRLTVL.